The T cell receptor beta chain under discussion was sequenced for a study of blood T cell repertoires in COVID-19. The CDR3 consists of 13 residues. In germline, CDR1 is MDHEN, CDR2 SYDVKM. Trimming took 6 bases from V and 5 from J; bases not matched to a gene: 6. The table came from immunoSEQ multiplex PCR; TCRdb's copy has only in-frame clones and leaves some out. The sample carries around 78,000 clones, 75% to 90% recorded once. This TCR was sampled from a woman aged 45-59 years with acute COVID-19. The chain is built from TRBV28 and TRBJ1-1; 7 nucleotides match TRBD1. The sequenced material came from PBMCs or T cells enriched from blood (not recorded which). This chain's CDR3 is CASSLTGWTEAFF. The CDR3 bases are TGTGCCAGCAGCTTGACAGGGTGGACTGAAGCTTTCTTT.